This T cell receptor beta chain is from a study of T-cell reconstitution after alpha-beta-depleted transplantation in children. The CDR3 contains 15 residues. V lost 1 base and J 2 bases, leaving 13 bases between the germline ends. Germline loops: CDR1 SQVTM, CDR2 ANQGSEA. Unique molecular identifiers were built into the TCRbeta library. TCRdb reprocessed the PCR reads with MiXCR, giving one entry per CDR3 protein. This table has around 680,000 distinct CDR3 sequences, roughly 17% appearing once. This clonotype was seen ten or more times. The rearrangement uses TRBV29-1 and TRBJ2-3; a weak D match, TRBD2 (6 bases). The TCR originated in a human donor who donated a stem cell graft to a child with acute myeloid leukemia. The sequences come from PBMCs from the stem cell graft donor, collected from the stem cell graft. This CDR3 reads CSVEVVGGATDTQYF. CDR3 sequence (DNA): TGCAGCGTTGAAGTGGTTGGCGGGGCCACAGATACGCAGTATTTT.